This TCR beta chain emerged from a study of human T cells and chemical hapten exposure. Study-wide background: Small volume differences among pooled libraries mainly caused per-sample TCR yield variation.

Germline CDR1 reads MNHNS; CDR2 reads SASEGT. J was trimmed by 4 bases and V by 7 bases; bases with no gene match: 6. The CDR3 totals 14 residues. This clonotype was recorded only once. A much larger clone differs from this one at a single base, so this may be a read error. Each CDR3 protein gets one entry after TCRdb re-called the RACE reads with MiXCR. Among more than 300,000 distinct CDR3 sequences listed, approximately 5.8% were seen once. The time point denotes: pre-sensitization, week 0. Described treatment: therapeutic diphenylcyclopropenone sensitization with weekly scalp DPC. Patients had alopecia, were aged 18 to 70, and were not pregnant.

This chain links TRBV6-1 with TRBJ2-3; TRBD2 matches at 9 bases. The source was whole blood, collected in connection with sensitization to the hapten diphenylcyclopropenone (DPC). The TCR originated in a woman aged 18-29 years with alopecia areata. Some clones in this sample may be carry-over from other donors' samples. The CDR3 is CASISGGRADTQYF. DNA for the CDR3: TGTGCCAGCATTAGCGGGGGACGGGCAGATACGCAGTATTTT.